This entry describes one T cell receptor (beta chain). Its antigen is unknown. CDR1 is PRHDT, CDR2 FYEKMQ, per germline (reference sequence). The junction had 16 bases not matched to a gene; V was cut back by 1 base and J by 0 bases. This CDR3 comprises 22 residues. The entry originates in a study of molecular identifiers for immune sequencing clone quantification. On the study more broadly: Four of five splits of RNA from approximately 22,000 or 94,000 naive CD8 cells were sequenced in replicates.

Previously described methods and listed TCR primers were used for bulk TCR libraries. Each CDR3 protein is one row after TCRdb ran MiXCR on the PCR reads. This sample yields around 470,000 distinct CDR3 sequences, of which 20% to 25% are seen a single time; about 0.8% belongs to the top ten. The study, taken as a whole, reports: Clonotypes topping 20 RNA copies carried over 99% of effector molecules but under 1% of naive ones.

With RNA at 10%, 30% or 50%, naive CD8 libraries came from approximately 20,000 to 1,000,000 sorted cells. Sequenced: naive CD8+ T cells from blood, with Jurkat cell RNA spiked in. Subset indicated: FACS-sorted CD8+CD4-CCR7+CD45RA+ naive T cells. The source is a human donor in good health. Some libraries in this study had Jurkat cell RNA spiked in. V gene TRBV13 combines with J gene TRBJ2-2; TRBD2 matches at 11 bases. The CDR3 DNA reads as TGTGCCAGCAGCTTAGCCACTTGGGGTAGCGGGAGGGACTCCGCGAACACCGGGGAGCTGTTTTTT. Translating gives CASSLATWGSGRDSANTGELFF.